Sequencing of this T cell receptor (beta chain) was carried out in a study of cytomegalovirus exposure and HLA in healthy donors. The study, taken as a whole, reports: Later, an analysis found that common viral pathogens appeared to be linked with several of the most significant clusters.

CDR1 MNHNS and CDR2 SASEGT come from the germline V gene. The CDR3 sequence is 14 residues long. The V end was cut by 7 bases, the J end by 1 base, with 12 bases between. This clone has just a few counts. Its antigen is still unknown. Amplification used 60 Vbeta primers and 13 Jbeta primers. The assay was immunoSEQ multiplex PCR, and TCRdb's table has in-frame clones only and misses some. The sample yields 120,000 or so clones, approximately 61% seen once. Every donor was a healthy person donating bone marrow. The V and J genes are TRBV6-1 and TRBJ2-3; possibly TRBD1 for D (6 bases). Sequencing was carried out using PBMCs. The source of this sequence is a man aged 30-40 years in good health and CMV-seropositive. CDR3 residues: CASNTGPGTDTQYF. The DNA for the CDR3 is TGTGCCAGCAATACAGGGCCGGGCACAGATACGCAGTATTTT.